These 12 T cell receptor beta chains originate from one sample sequenced in a study of shared clonotypes between healthy human individuals. TCRdb's table, derived via immunoSEQ multiplex PCR, lists solely in-frame clones and lacks some. The sample shows 1 million to 1.3 million clones, approximately 80% of them seen only once. Specimen: memory CD4+ T cells from PBMCs. As to subset: CD45RA-negative fraction. The receptors come from a man aged 18 to 29 in good health. Some clones in this sample may be carry-over from other donors' samples.

This rearrangement joins TRBV2 to TRBJ2-7; D perhaps matches TRBD2 (6 bases). The CDR3 sequence is 12 residues long. Trimming cost V 6 bases and J 6 bases, with 12 bases left between them. Germline CDR1 and CDR2: SNHLY and FYNNEI. This chain's CDR3 is CASRLTSIEQYF. The CDR3, as DNA: TGTGCCAGCAGGTTGACTAGTATCGAGCAGTACTTC.

This chain links TRBV7-8 with TRBJ2-7, with D possibly TRBD1 on 6 matching bases. The V gene lost 5 bases and the J gene lost 0 bases, with 14 bases spanning the gap. The CDR3 totals 15 residues. Germline V gives CDR1 SGHVS, CDR2 FQNEAQ. CDR3: CASSAYRVPSYEQYF. DNA of the CDR3: TGTGCCAGCAGCGCTTACAGGGTCCCCTCCTACGAGCAGTACTTC.

At least ten counts were recorded for this clone. This chain links TRBV7-9 with TRBJ2-3; 9 nucleotides align to TRBD2. The germline CDR1 and CDR2 sequences are SEHNR and FQNEAQ (reference sequence). The CDR3 loop spans 18 amino acids. Trimming took 5 bases from V and 10 from J; bases not matched to a gene: 22. The CDR3 protein is CASSPLLSTLAGRMAQYF. In DNA form, the CDR3 reads TGTGCCAGCAGCCCCTTGTTATCTACTCTAGCGGGAAGGATGGCGCAGTATTTT.

The CDR3 nucleotides read TGTGCCAGCAAGCCCACCGACAGGGGAAGGACTAATGAAAAACTGTTTTTT. It specifies CASKPTDRGRTNEKLFF. The chain recombines TRBV27 with TRBJ1-4; 8 nucleotides agree with TRBD1. CDR1 and CDR2 (germline): MNHEY, SMNVEV (reference sequence). This CDR3 is built from 17 residues. With V trimmed by 7 bases and J by 2 bases, 12 bases remained unmatched.

For this clone: A read error may explain this, as a much larger clone is one base away. V gene TRBV2 combines with J gene TRBJ1-2; TRBD1 aligns across 7 bases. The CDR3 consists of 16 residues. Germline lookup yields CDR1 SNHLY and CDR2 FYNNEI. V shed 4 bases, J shed 5 bases, and the junction held 13 bases outside the gene matches. CDR3 sequence reads: CASSGVPRQGAYGYTF. The CDR3 coding sequence is TGTGCCAGCAGTGGAGTCCCGAGACAGGGTGCATATGGCTACACCTTC.

The chain couples TRBV4-2 to TRBJ1-2, with 11 bases fitting TRBD1. Trimming took 5 bases from V and 3 from J; bases not matched to a gene: 2. The CDR3 length is 14 residues. Germline V CDR1 and CDR2: LGHNA, YNFKEQ. The CDR3 loop is CASSKGQGDYGYTF. The CDR3 DNA is TGTGCCAGCAGCAAGGGACAGGGGGACTATGGCTACACCTTC.

The chain employs TRBV6-5 and TRBJ1-1; 8 nucleotides match TRBD1. In germline, CDR1 is MNHEY, CDR2 SVGAGI. The J segment lost 8 bases and the V segment lost 1 base, leaving 3 bases of the junction unmatched. This CDR3 has 13 amino acids. The CDR3 nucleotides are TGTGCCAGCAGTTACTTAGGACAGGGCGAAGCTTTCTTT. This translates into CASSYLGQGEAFF.

This chain links TRBV7-9 with TRBJ2-1; D call uncertain. CDR3 length: 11 amino acids. With 3 bases removed from V and 10 bases from J, the gap between germline ends came to 7 bases. Germline V gene sequence: CDR1 SEHNR, CDR2 FQNEAQ (reference sequence). In DNA form, the CDR3 reads TGTGCCAGCAGCTTTTTCCAGGAGCAGTTCTTC. This translates into CASSFFQEQFF.

The chain recombines TRBV19 with TRBJ1-2, with TRBD1 matching 8 bases. Trimming took 7 bases from V and 1 from J; bases not matched to a gene: 11. This CDR3 spans 16 amino acids. Germline V lookup: CDR1 LNHDA, CDR2 SQIVND (reference sequence). In nucleotides, the CDR3 is TGTGCCAGTACCCCCGCTGGCAGGGGGCTTAACTATGGCTACACCTTC. Translating it yields CASTPAGRGLNYGYTF.

Comments on this clone: Within the sample, other DNA sequences also encode this same CDR3. The chain combines TRBV19 with TRBJ1-2; D uncertain. CDR3 size: 12 residues. The ends were cut back, 7 bases at V and 2 bases at J, with 8 bases in the middle. Per germline, CDR1 LNHDA and CDR2 SQIVND (reference sequence). The CDR3 DNA reads TGTGCCAGTACGCGAGGGAACTATGGCTACACCTTC. Residues: CASTRGNYGYTF. Full variable domain (missing parts from reference TRBV19 and TRBJ1-2): DGGITQSPKYLFRKEGQNVTLSCEQNLNHDAMYWYRQDPGQGLRLIYYSQIVNDFQKGDIAEGYSVSREKKESFPLTVTSAQKNPTAFYLCASTRGNYGYTFGSGTRLTVV.

This sequence joins TRBV6-1 and TRBJ1-4, with no clear D. The germline CDR1 and CDR2 sequences are MNHNS and SASEGT. The CDR3 has 12 residues. V shed 1 base and J shed 10 bases, with 7 bases lying between them. The CDR3 DNA reads as TGTGCCAGCAGTGAAGTAGCGTTAAAACTGTTTTTT. The encoded protein is CASSEVALKLFF.

The chain has TRBV28 and TRBJ1-2; TRBD1 matches at 9 bases. Germline V gives CDR1 MDHEN, CDR2 SYDVKM. With 6 bases clipped from V and 1 base from J, the junction kept 6 bases outside the gene matches. The CDR3 extends over 15 amino acids. CDR3 sequence: CASRSWTGDNYGYTF. CDR3 coding DNA: TGTGCCAGCAGGTCGTGGACAGGGGATAACTATGGCTACACCTTC.